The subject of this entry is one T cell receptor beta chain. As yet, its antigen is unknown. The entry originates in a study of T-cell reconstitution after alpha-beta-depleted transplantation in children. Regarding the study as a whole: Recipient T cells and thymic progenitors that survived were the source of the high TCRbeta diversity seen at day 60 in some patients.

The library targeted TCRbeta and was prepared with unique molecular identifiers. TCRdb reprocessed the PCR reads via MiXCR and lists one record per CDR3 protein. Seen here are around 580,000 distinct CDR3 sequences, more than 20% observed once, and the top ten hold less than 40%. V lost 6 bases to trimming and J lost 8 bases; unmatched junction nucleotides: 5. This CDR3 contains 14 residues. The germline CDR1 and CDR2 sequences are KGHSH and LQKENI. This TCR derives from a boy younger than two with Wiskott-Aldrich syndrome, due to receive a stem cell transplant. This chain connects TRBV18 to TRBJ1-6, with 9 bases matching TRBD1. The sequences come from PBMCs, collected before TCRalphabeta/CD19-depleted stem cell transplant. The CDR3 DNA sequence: TGTGCCAGCTCGCTCCGGGACAGGGATTCACCCCTCCACTTT. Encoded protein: CASSLRDRDSPLHF.